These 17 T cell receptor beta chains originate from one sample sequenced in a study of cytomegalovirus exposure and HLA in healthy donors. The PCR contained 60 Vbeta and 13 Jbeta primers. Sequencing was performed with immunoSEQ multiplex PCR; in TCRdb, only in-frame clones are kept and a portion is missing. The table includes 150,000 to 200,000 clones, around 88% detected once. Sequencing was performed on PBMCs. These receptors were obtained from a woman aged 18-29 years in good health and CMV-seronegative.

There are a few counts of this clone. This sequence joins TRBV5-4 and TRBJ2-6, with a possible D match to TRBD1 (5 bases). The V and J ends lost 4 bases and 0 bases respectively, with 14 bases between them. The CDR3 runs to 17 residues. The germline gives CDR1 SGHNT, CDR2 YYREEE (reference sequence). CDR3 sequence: CASSQGDSNSGANVLTF. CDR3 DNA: TGTGCCAGCAGCCAAGGGGATTCGAACTCTGGGGCCAACGTCCTGACTTTC.

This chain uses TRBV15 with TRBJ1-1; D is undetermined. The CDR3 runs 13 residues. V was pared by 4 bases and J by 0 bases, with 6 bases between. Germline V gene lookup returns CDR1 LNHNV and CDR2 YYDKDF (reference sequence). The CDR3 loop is CATSTTLNTEAFF. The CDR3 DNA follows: TGTGCCACCAGCACGACACTGAACACTGAAGCTTTCTTT.

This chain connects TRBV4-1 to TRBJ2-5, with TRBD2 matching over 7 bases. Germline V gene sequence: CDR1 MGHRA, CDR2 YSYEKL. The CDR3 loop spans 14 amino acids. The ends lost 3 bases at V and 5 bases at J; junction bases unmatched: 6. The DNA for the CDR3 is TGCGCCAGCAGCCAGATAGCGGGTGGGGAGACCCAGTACTTC. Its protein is CASSQIAGGETQYF.

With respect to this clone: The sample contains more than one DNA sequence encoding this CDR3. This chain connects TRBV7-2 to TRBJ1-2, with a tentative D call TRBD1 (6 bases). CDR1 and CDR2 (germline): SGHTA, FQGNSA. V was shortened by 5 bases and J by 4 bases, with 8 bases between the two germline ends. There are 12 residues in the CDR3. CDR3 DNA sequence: TGTGCCAGCAGCCCGGACAGCTATGGCTACACCTTC. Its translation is CASSPDSYGYTF.

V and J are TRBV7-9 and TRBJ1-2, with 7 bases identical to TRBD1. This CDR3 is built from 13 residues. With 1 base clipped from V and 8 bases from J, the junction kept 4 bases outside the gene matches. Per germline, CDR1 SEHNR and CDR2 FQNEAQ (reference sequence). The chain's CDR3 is CASSLGDRPGYTF. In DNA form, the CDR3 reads TGTGCCAGCAGCTTAGGGGACAGACCGGGCTACACCTTC.

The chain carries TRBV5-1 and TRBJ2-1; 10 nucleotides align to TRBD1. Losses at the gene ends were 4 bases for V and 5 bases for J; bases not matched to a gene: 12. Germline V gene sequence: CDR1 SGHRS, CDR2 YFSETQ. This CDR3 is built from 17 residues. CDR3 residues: CASSTTPGTGVNNEQFF. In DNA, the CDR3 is TGCGCCAGCAGCACAACACCCGGGACAGGGGTCAACAATGAGCAGTTCTTC.

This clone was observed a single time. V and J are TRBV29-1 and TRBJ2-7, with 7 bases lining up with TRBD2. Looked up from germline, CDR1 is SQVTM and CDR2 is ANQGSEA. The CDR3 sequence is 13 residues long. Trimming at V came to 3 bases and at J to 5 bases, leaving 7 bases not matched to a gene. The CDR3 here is CSVEAGVPHEQYF. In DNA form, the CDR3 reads TGCAGCGTTGAGGCGGGAGTCCCCCACGAGCAGTACTTC.

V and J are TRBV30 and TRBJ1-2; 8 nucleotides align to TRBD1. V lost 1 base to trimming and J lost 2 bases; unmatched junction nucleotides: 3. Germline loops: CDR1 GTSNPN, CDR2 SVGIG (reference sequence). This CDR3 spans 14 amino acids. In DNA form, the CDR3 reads TGTGCCTGGAGTGACGGACAGGGAAACTATGGCTACACCTTC. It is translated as CAWSDGQGNYGYTF.

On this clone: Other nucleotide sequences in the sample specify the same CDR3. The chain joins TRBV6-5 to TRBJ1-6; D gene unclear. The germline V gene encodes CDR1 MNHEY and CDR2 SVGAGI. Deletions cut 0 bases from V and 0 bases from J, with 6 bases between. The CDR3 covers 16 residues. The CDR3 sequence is CASSYSGSSYNSPLHF. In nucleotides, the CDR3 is TGTGCCAGCAGTTACTCCGGGAGCTCCTATAATTCACCCCTCCACTTT.

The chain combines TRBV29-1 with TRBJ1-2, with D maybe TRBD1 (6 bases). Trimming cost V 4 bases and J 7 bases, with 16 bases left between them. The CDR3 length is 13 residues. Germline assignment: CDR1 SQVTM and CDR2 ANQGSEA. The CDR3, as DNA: TGCAGCGTTGTTGGCGGGGGCGAGTCTGGCTACACCTTC. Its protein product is CSVVGGGESGYTF.

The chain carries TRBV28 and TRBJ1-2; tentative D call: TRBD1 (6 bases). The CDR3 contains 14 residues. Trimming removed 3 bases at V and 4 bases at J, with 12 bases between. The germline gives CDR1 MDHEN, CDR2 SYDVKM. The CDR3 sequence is CASSLRGLGYGYTF. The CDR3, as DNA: TGTGCCAGCAGTTTGCGGGGGCTTGGCTATGGCTACACCTTC.

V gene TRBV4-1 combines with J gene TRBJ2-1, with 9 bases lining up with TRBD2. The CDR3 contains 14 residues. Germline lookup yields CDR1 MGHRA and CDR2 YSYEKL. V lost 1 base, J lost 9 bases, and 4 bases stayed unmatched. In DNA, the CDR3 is TGCGCCAGCAGCCAAGTCTCGCGGGGGGGTGAGCAGTTCTTC. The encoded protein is CASSQVSRGGEQFF.

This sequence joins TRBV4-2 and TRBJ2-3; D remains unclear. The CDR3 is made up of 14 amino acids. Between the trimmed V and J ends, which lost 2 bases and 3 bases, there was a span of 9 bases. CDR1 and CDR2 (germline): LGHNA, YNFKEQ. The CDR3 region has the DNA TGTGCCAGCAGCCAACCAGCGACTACAGATACGCAGTATTTT. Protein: CASSQPATTDTQYF.

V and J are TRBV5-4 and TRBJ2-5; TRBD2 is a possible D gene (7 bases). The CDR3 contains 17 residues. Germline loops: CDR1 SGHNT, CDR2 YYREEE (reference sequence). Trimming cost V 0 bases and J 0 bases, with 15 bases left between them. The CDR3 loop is CASSLEGGGSNQETQYF. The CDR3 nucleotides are TGTGCCAGCAGCTTGGAGGGGGGCGGGAGTAACCAAGAGACCCAGTACTTC.

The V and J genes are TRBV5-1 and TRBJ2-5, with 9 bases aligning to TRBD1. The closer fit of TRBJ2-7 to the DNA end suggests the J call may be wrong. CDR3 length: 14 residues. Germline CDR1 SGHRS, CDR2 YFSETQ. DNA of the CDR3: TGCGCCAGCAGCAGGGGACAGGGCACCTACGAGCAGTACTTC. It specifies CASSRGQGTYEQYF.

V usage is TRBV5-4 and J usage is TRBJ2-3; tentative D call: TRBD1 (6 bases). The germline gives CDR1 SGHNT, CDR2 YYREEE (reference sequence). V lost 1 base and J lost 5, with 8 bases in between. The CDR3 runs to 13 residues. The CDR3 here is CASSLRGGDTQYF. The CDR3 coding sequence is TGTGCCAGCAGCTTGAGAGGGGGAGATACGCAGTATTTT. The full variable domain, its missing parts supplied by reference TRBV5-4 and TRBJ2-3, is ETGVTQSPTHLIKTRGQQVTLRCSSQSGHNTVSWYQQALGQGPQFIFQYYREEENGRGNFPPRFSGLQFPNYSSELNVNALELDDSALYLCASSLRGGDTQYFGPGTRLTVL.

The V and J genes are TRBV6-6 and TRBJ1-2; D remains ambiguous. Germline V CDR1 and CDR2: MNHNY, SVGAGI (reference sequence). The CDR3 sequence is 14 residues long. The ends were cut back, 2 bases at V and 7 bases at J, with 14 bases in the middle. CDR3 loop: CASSYPASPGGYTF. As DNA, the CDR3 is TGTGCCAGCAGTTACCCGGCCTCCCCGGGTGGCTACACCTTC.